This paragraph reports one TCR beta chain. The antigen is unknown. This record comes from a study of CD8+ T cells in alopecia areata. Overall study: Those patients who were treated received oral tofacitinib, which was given at 5 to 10 mg twice daily for moderate-to-severe alopecia areata.

V was pared by 5 bases and J by 3 bases, with 10 bases between. This CDR3 has 13 residues. The germline gives CDR1 MNHEY, CDR2 SVGAGI. Sample treatment: oral pan-JAK inhibitor, 5-10 mg twice daily. RNA was extracted and reverse transcribed into cDNA as the sequencing template. Assay: immunoSEQ multiplex PCR; the TCRdb copy retains only in-frame clones and omits some. The table has about 180,000 clones, about 51% seen once. Regarding the study as a whole: Uncertainty about whether baseline CD8+ expansion is linked to response remains, with one nonresponder.

The chain links TRBV6-5 to TRBJ1-1; D may be TRBD1 (5 bases). The source of this sequence is a human donor with alopecia areata. Sequenced material: CD8+ T cells sorted from blood, taken at week 52, from a patient treated with tofacitinib. DNA for the CDR3: TGTGCCAGCAGTCGAGAGGGACACACTGAAGCTTTCTTT. It encodes CASSREGHTEAFF.